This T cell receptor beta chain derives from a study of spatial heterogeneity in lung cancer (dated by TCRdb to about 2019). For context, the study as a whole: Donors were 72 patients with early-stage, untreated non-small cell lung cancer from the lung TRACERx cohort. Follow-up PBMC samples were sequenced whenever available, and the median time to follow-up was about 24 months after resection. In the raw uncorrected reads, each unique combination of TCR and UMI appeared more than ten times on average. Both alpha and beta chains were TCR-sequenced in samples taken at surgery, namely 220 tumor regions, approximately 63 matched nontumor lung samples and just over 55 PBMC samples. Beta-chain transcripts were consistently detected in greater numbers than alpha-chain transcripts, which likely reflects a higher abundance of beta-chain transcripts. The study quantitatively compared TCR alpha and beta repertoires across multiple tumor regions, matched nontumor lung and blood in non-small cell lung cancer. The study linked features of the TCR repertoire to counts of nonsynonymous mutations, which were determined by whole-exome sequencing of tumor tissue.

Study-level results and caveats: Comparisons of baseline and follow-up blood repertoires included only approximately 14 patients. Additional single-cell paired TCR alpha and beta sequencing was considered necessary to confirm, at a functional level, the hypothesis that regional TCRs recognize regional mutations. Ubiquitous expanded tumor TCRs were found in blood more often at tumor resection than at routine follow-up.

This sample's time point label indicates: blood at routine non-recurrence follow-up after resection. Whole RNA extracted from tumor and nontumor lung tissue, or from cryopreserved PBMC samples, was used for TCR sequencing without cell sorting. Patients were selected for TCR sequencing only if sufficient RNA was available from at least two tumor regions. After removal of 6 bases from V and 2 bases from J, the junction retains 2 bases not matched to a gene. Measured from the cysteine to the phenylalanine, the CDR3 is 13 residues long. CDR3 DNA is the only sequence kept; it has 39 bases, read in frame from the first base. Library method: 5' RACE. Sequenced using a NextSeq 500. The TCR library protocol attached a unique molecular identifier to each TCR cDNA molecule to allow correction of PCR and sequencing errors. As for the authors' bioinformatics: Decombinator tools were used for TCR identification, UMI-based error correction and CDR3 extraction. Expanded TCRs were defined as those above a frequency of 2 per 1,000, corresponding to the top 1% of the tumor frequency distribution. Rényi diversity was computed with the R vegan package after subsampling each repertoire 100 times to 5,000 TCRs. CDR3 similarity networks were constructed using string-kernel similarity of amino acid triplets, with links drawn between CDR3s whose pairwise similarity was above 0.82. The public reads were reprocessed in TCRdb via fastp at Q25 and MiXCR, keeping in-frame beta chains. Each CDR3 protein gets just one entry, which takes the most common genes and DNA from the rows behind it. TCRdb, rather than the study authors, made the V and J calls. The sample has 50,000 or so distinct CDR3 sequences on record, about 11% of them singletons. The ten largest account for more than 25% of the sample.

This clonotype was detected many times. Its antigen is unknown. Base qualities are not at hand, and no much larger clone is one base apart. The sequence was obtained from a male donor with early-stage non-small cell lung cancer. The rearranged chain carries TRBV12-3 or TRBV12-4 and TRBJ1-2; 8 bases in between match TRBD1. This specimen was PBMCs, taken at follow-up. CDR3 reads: CASSGDRNYGYTF. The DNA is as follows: TGTGCCAGCAGCGGGGACAGGAACTATGGCTACACCTTC.